The entry that follows covers one T cell receptor beta chain sequence. Its cognate antigen is unknown. The source of the sample is a study of OX40 agonist ivuxolimab in advanced cancers. Study-wide background: People who had prior anti-PD-1, anti-PD-L1 or anti-CTLA-4 therapy could take part, and roughly 40% had some. Study observations and caveats: Among the least clonally expanded were partial responders at 0.1-3.0 mg/kg. With doses of 0.1 to 3.0 mg/kg, CD4+ and CD8+ blood T cells had undergone clonal expansion by week 6.

Trimming cost V 0 bases and J 0 bases, with 3 bases left between them. This CDR3 is built from 14 residues. CDR1 and CDR2 from the germline V gene are SGHDN and FVKESK. It was autoimmune disease history or systemic immunosuppression that excluded patients. Here immunoSEQ multiplex PCR was the method, and the copy in TCRdb shows in-frame clones only, minus some. The repertoire holds some 110,000 clones, with around 93% as singletons. The input for sequencing was CD4+ or CD8+ T cells sorted from blood, taken in a trial of the OX40 agonist ivuxolimab. The clonotype was recovered from an adult with an advanced solid tumor such as melanoma, head and neck, liver or kidney cancer. The gene calls are TRBV14 and TRBJ1-3; D remains ambiguous. The CDR3 reads CASSQDASGNTIYF. CDR3 nucleotide sequence: TGTGCCAGCAGCCAAGATGCCTCTGGAAACACCATATATTTT.